The clone carrying this T cell receptor (beta chain) came up a few times. CDR3 length: 14 amino acids. CDR1 ENHRY and CDR2 SYGVKD come from the germline V gene. V lost 4 bases and J 8 bases, leaving 17 bases between the germline ends. This entry is derived from a study of T cell repertoires in cytomegalovirus infection. TCRdb processed the reads anew with MiXCR; each CDR3 protein has one entry. Here the sample spans about 530,000 distinct CDR3 sequences, around a quarter being singletons. The sample comprised PBMCs. This sequence was found in a human donor in good health (CMV status not recorded). Some clones in this sample may be carry-over from other donors' samples. The rearrangement uses TRBV10-3 and TRBJ1-2; the D is unclear. Written as DNA, the CDR3 is TGTGCCATCAGTGGGGCGAGGACCGATCCCGGCTACACCTTC. Its translation: CAISGARTDPGYTF.